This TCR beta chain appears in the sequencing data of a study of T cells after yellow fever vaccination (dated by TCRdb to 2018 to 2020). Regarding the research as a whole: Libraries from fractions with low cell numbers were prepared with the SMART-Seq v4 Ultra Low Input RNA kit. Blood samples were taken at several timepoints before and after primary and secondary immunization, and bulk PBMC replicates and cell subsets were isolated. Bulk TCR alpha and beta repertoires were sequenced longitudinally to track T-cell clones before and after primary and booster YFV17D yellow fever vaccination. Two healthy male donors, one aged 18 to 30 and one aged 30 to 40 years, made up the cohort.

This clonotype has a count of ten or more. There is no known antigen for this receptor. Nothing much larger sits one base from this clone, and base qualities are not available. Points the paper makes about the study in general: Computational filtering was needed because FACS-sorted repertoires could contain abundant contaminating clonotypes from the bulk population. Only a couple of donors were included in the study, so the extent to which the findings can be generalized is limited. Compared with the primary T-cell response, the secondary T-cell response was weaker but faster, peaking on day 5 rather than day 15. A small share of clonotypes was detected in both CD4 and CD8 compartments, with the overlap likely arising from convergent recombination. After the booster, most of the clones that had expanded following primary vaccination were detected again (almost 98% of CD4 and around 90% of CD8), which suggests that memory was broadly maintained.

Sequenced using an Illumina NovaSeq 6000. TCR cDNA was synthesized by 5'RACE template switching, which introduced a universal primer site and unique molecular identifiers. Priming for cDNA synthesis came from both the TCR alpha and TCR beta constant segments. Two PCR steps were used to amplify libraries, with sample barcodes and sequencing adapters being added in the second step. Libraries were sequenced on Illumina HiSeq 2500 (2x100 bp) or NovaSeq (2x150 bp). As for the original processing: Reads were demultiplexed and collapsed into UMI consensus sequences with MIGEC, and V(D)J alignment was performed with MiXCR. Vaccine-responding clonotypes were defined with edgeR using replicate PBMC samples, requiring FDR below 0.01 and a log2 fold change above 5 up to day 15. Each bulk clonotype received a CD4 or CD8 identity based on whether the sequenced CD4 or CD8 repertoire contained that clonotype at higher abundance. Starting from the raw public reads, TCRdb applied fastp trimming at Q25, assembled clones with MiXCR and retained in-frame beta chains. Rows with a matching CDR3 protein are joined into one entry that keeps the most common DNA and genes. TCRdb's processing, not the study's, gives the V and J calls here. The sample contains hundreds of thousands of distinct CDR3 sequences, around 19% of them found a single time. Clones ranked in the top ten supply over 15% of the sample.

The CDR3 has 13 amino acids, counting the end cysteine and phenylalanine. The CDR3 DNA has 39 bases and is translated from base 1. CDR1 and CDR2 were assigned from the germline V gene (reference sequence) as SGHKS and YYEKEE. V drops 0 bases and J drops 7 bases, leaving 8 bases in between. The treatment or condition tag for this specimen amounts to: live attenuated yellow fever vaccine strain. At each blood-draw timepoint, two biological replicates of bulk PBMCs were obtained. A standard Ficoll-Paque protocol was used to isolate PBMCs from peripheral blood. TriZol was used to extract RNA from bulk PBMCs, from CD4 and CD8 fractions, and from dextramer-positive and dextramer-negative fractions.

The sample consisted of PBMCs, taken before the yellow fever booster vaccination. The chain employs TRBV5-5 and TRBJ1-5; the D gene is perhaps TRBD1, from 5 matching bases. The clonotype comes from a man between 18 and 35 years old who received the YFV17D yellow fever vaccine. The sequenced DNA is TGTGCCAGCAGCTTGGCCGAGGGGCAGCCCCAGCATTTT. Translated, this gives CASSLAEGQPQHF.